The sequence of this T cell receptor beta chain was determined in a study of a mutant IDH1 vaccine in newly diagnosed glioma. The sample's time point: baseline, week 1 (first vaccination visit). Described treatment: pre-vaccination baseline after standard-of-care therapy. Germline V gene sequence: CDR1 LGHNA, CDR2 YSLEER. The CDR3 is 19 residues long. Trimming shortened V by 0 bases and J by 0 bases, and 15 bases separated the two germline ends. Comments on this clone: Its antigen is undetermined.

General observations from the study: Vaccine-induced responses were seen in about 93% of patients, spanning several MHC alleles.

Measured with immunoSEQ multiplex PCR; TCRdb has only the in-frame clones, and not every one. The sample gives about 51,000 clones, over 65% of which show up once; roughly 1.9% is in the top ten. The chain employs TRBV4-3 and TRBJ2-6, with D perhaps being TRBD1 or TRBD2 (5 bases each). The sample in question was PBMCs, obtained from a glioma patient treated with radiotherapy, temozolomide or both. The TCR was taken from a woman aged 40 to 50 with glioma. The CDR3 DNA reads TGCGCCAGCAGCCAAGAAGGGCCGGGACGGCTCTCTGGGGCCAACGTCCTGACTTTC. This translates into CASSQEGPGRLSGANVLTF.